This entry describes one TCR beta chain. What this receptor recognizes is not known. No clone much larger than this one lies a single base away; base qualities are absent. The data stem from a study of beta chain features in type 1 diabetes (dated 2018 in TCRdb). Concerning the study at large: Mean age, gender distribution, total cell number and subset yield were not different between patients and healthy donors. A total of 85 million to 140 million sorted cells were examined across all samples, and the number of cells per subset was strongly correlated with RNA yield. The study compared TCRB repertoires of sorted circulating CD4+ T cell subsets between recently diagnosed type 1 diabetes patients and matched healthy donors. Whereas all 30 or so donors provided naive and central memory subsets, regulatory and stem cell-like memory subsets were isolated from just 8 patients and roughly 8 healthy donors.

Each donor gave one peripheral blood draw, roughly 120 mL on average, collected into heparinised tubes. Naive, central memory, regulatory and stem cell-like memory CD4+ T cells were sorted on a BD FACSAria II using a panel including CD45RO, CCR7, CD25, CD127, CD95 and CD27. Every sorted population had a purity above 95%. PBMCs were separated immediately by Lymphoprep density gradient centrifugation and were stained directly, without being cultured. So that batch effects would be minimized, each experiment stained and sorted samples in pairs, pairing one healthy donor with one patient. Broader findings and caveats from the paper: Only small numbers of individuals were included in the HLA sub-analyses, which left unresolved whether HLA type had any influence on TCRB rearrangement. Sequencing cDNA rather than genomic DNA could over-represent highly expressing activated cells, although activation and CD3 levels did not differ between groups. At VDJ recombination sites, type 1 diabetes patients had fewer insertions and more deleted nucleotides, which implies abnormalities in thymic rearrangement. Naive, central memory and regulatory TCRB repertoires appeared to be more similar among patients than among healthy donors. PCR may preferentially amplify shorter templates, but because patient and control samples were amplified and corrected together, any resulting skew would affect both groups equally. A moderate but significant shortening of TCRB CDR3 length was observed in type 1 diabetes patients in all four CD4+ subsets.

The High Capacity cDNA Reverse Transcription Kit was used to reverse transcribe all of the isolated RNA, meaning that expressed TCRB transcripts were what got sequenced. Deep immunoSEQ sequencing was applied to naive, central memory and regulatory T cell samples, giving an average of roughly 3.3 million total reads per sample. After sorted cells were lysed in RLT buffer, RNA was extracted with DNase-treated RNeasy Micro or Mini kits, with the choice depending on cell number. Each cell subset was processed separately to prevent cross-contamination, with patient and healthy donor samples processed together. The immunoSEQ multiplex PCR was used to amplify TCRB sequences from cDNA, generating 87-bp fragments that spanned the CDR3 region. Sequencing of the amplicons was done on the Illumina HiSeq platform. The authors' analysis ran thus. PCR bias was computationally corrected using synthetic template baselines, reads within Hamming distance 2 were collapsed, and singletons that could not be merged were discarded. By aligning reads against IMGT, V, D and J genes, CDR3 length, and insertions or deletions at six rearrangement sites were assigned. Within each subset, clonotype counts were normalized to sorted cell number, and only after that were true diversity and Gini coefficients computed with the tcR R package. Repertoire sharing was quantified using the overlap coefficient calculated on TCRB nucleotide sequences. Out-of-frame TCRB sequences from naive cells were analyzed as a proxy for the pre-selection repertoire. TCRdb took over this immuneACCESS table, retaining in-frame rearrangements with V and J assigned. Such tables are incomplete; in checked studies, under half of the missing clones stem from an unresolved V gene, and the remainder is unexplained. V and J calls plus clone size are reproduced from that table; the DNA served to infer D and trimming. This sample lists some 280,000 clones; approximately 14% were detected once. The leading ten clones occupy about 0.016% of the sample.

From the cysteine up to the phenylalanine, the CDR3 has a length of 15 residues. Just the 45-base CDR3 DNA is kept, in frame starting at base 1. The junction carries 11 bases between V and J, which are trimmed by 2 bases and 2 bases respectively. CDR1 MGHRA and CDR2 YSYEKL were looked up in the germline V gene. This TCR came from a man in his thirties or forties with type 1 diabetes. The V gene is TRBV4-1 and the J gene is TRBJ2-3; possibly the D gene is TRBD2, per 6 matching bases. Sequencing used naive CD4+ T cells from blood. The sample's cell subset or site, from its label and the paper: true naive CD4+ T cells. The CDR3 in this case is CASSQTGSTTDTQYF. At the DNA level, the sequence is TGCGCCAGCAGCCAAACCGGGAGCACCACAGATACGCAGTATTTT.